A single sample gave rise to the 24 T cell receptor beta chains below, sequenced in a study of blood T cell repertoires in COVID-19. Generated by immunoSEQ multiplex PCR, the TCRdb table keeps only in-frame clones and is missing some. Of more than 110,000 clones detected, around nine tenths appear once; the ten largest clones hold more than 4%. Source material: peripheral blood. These receptors were obtained from a woman between 40 and 55 years old with acute or convalescent COVID-19.

The chain has TRBV20-1 and TRBJ2-3; TRBD2 agrees at 9 bases. CDR1 is DFQATT, CDR2 SNEGSKA, per germline (reference sequence). The CDR3 covers 15 residues. V lost 3 bases, J lost 6 bases, and 10 bases stayed unmatched. CDR3: CSASGGLAATDTQYF. In DNA form, the CDR3 reads TGCAGTGCTAGTGGGGGACTAGCTGCGACCGATACGCAGTATTTT.

This chain uses TRBV7-6 with TRBJ2-4, with D tentatively TRBD2 (6 bases). In germline, CDR1 is SGHVS, CDR2 FNYEAQ. Trimming stripped 1 base from V and 5 bases from J, with 21 bases between. This CDR3 comprises 18 residues. The CDR3 DNA is TGTGCCAGCAGCTTAGGTGGCGGTTGGAGGGCTGAGGAAAACATTCAGTACTTC. It is translated as CASSLGGGWRAEENIQYF.

The rearrangement uses TRBV7-8 and TRBJ2-1; TRBD2 matches at 9 bases. Per germline, CDR1 SGHVS and CDR2 FQNEAQ. The CDR3 is made up of 15 amino acids. The trim removed 2 bases at V and 3 bases at J, leaving 2 bases unmatched. This CDR3 is CASSLTSGFYNEQFF. DNA for the CDR3: TGTGCCAGCAGCTTAACTAGCGGGTTCTACAATGAGCAGTTCTTC. Complete variable domain (other parts from reference TRBV7-8 and TRBJ2-1): GAGVSQSPRYKVAKRGQDVALRCDPISGHVSLFWYQQALGQGPEFLTYFQNEAQLDKSGLPSDRFFAERPEGSVSTLKIQRTQQEDSAVYLCASSLTSGFYNEQFFGPGTRLTVL.

The chain couples TRBV19 to TRBJ1-2; D perhaps matches TRBD1 (5 bases). V was pared by 6 bases and J by 0 bases, with 11 bases between. CDR1 and CDR2 (germline): LNHDA, SQIVND (reference sequence). The CDR3 runs 14 residues. The CDR3 coding sequence is TGTGCCAGTAGGGACGACAGATCTAACTATGGCTACACCTTC. This encodes CASRDDRSNYGYTF.

This clone was found once. This chain links TRBV4-1 with TRBJ1-3; 7 bases match TRBD1. The CDR3 is 18 amino acids. Germline V gives CDR1 MGHRA, CDR2 YSYEKL. Trimming took 4 bases from V and 0 from J; bases not matched to a gene: 12. This chain's CDR3 is CASSPRGTALISGNTIYF. CDR3 bases: TGCGCCAGCAGCCCAAGGGGGACAGCACTAATCTCTGGAAACACCATATATTTT.

The chain carries TRBV7-8 and TRBJ2-4; 7 positions match TRBD1. The germline CDR1 and CDR2 sequences are SGHVS and FQNEAQ. V shed 1 base, J shed 3 bases, and the junction held 15 bases outside the gene matches. The length of the CDR3 is 19 residues. The CDR3 loop is CASSLGSFSGQPYKNIQYF. CDR3 nucleotides: TGTGCCAGCAGCTTAGGGAGTTTCTCGGGACAGCCTTACAAAAACATTCAGTACTTC.

CDR3 DNA: TGTGCCAGCAGCTTAGTTCAGTCCGCTAATGAGCAGTTCTTC. Protein product: CASSLVQSANEQFF. The J gene is TRBJ2-1, the V gene TRBV7-3; D unresolved. CDR3 size: 14 residues. With 2 bases removed from V and 7 bases from J, the gap between germline ends came to 12 bases. Germline V gene data show CDR1 as SGHTA and CDR2 as FQGTGA.

The gene calls are TRBV6-2 or TRBV6-3 and TRBJ2-7; 13 bases are a match to TRBD2. V lost 0 bases to trimming and J lost 7 bases; unmatched junction nucleotides: 6. The germline V gene encodes CDR1 MNHEY and CDR2 SVGEGT. This CDR3 spans 16 amino acids. CDR3 nucleotide sequence: TGTGCCAGCAGTTACTCGACTAGCGGGAGGCCCCTAGAGCAGTACTTC. Amino acid sequence: CASSYSTSGRPLEQYF.

V usage is TRBV6-5 and J usage is TRBJ2-2, with TRBD2 identical over 10 bases. Looked up from germline, CDR1 is MNHEY and CDR2 is SVGAGI. With V trimmed by 7 bases and J by 7 bases, 9 bases remained unmatched. The CDR3 extends over 15 amino acids. The CDR3 coding sequence is TGTGCCAGCAACAAACTAGCGGGGAGTGGCGGGGAGCTGTTTTTT. This encodes CASNKLAGSGGELFF.

V is TRBV7-9 and J is TRBJ2-3; the D gene is possibly TRBD2 (6 bases). CDR3 length: 14 amino acids. V was trimmed by 9 bases and J by 7 bases, leaving 20 bases between them. The germline V gene has CDR1 SEHNR and CDR2 FQNEAQ (reference sequence). The CDR3 spells CAREAEGNVNTQYF. The DNA of the CDR3 is TGTGCCAGAGAGGCGGAGGGGAATGTAAATACGCAGTATTTT.

The rearrangement links TRBV7-8 to TRBJ2-1; 16 positions match TRBD2. The CDR3 covers 21 residues. The trim removed 4 bases at V and 6 bases at J, leaving 18 bases unmatched. The germline V gene has CDR1 SGHVS and CDR2 FQNEAQ. This CDR3 is CASSSPDRNSGTSGRANEQFF. The DNA of the CDR3 is TGTGCCAGCAGCTCCCCGGACAGAAATTCCGGGACTAGCGGGAGGGCCAATGAGCAGTTCTTC. The whole variable domain, remainder taken from reference TRBV7-8 and TRBJ2-1, is GAGVSQSPRYKVAKRGQDVALRCDPISGHVSLFWYQQALGQGPEFLTYFQNEAQLDKSGLPSDRFFAERPEGSVSTLKIQRTQQEDSAVYLCASSSPDRNSGTSGRANEQFFGPGTRLTVL.

The chain carries TRBV7-2 and TRBJ1-2; 7 bases match TRBD1. The germline gives CDR1 SGHTA, CDR2 FQGNSA. The CDR3 extends over 13 amino acids. V was clipped by 8 bases and J by 2 bases; unmatched bases: 5. The chain's CDR3 is CASLQGGNYGYTF. Written as DNA, the CDR3 is TGTGCCAGCCTTCAGGGGGGCAACTATGGCTACACCTTC.

The CDR3 bases are TGTGCCAGCAGCCGGGGACTAGCTAGCGGGGAGCTGTTTTTT. Amino acids: CASSRGLASGELFF. The V gene is TRBV6-5, the J gene TRBJ2-2; 9 bases are shared with TRBD2. Germline values: CDR1 MNHEY, CDR2 SVGAGI. The V and J ends lost 6 bases and 7 bases, in that order; junction bases with no gene match: 6. The CDR3 contains 14 residues.

J is TRBJ2-5 and V is TRBV2; no firm D call. Trimming cost V 1 base and J 1 base, with 7 bases left between them. The length of the CDR3 is 14 residues. Germline V gene sequence: CDR1 SNHLY, CDR2 FYNNEI. The CDR3 DNA sequence: TGTGCCAGCAGTGAAGTCCGGTCCCAAGAGACCCAGTACTTC. Translated: CASSEVRSQETQYF.

The chain joins TRBV7-2 to TRBJ1-1; D gene ambiguous. The CDR3 consists of 14 residues. V lost 3 bases to trimming and J lost 1 base, with 9 bases between them. Looked up from germline, CDR1 is SGHTA and CDR2 is FQGNSA. The CDR3 sequence: CASSFATGNTEAFF. The DNA of the CDR3 is TGTGCCAGCAGCTTTGCGACGGGGAACACTGAAGCTTTCTTT.

The chain is built from TRBV19 and TRBJ1-2; TRBD1 might be the D (5 bases). CDR1 and CDR2 (germline): LNHDA, SQIVND (reference sequence). The CDR3 has 16 amino acids. V was shortened by 3 bases and J by 4 bases, with 18 bases between the two germline ends. The CDR3 spells CASSMSSGGVGYGYTF. The CDR3 nucleotides read TGTGCCAGTAGTATGAGTAGTGGAGGGGTTGGCTATGGCTACACCTTC.

This clone was recorded once. The chain joins TRBV2 to TRBJ2-5; D unclear. In germline, CDR1 is SNHLY, CDR2 FYNNEI. The CDR3 spans 11 residues. The V end was cut by 6 bases, the J end by 4 bases, with 6 bases between. CDR3 protein: CASSVSETQYF. In nucleotides, the CDR3 is TGTGCCAGCAGCGTATCAGAGACCCAGTACTTC.

This chain connects TRBV4-1 to TRBJ1-5; 9 positions agree with TRBD1. Germline CDR1 is MGHRA and CDR2 is YSYEKL. V lost 0 bases to trimming and J lost 6 bases; unmatched junction nucleotides: 6. This CDR3 has 16 amino acids. The CDR3 nucleotides read TGCGCCAGCAGCCAAGATGCGACAGGGGGAGGTCAGCCCCAGCATTTT. Translated, it gives CASSQDATGGGQPQHF.

This chain connects TRBV30 to TRBJ1-2; D gene ambiguous. The germline V gene has CDR1 GTSNPN and CDR2 SVGIG (reference sequence). Trimming stripped 5 bases from V and 4 bases from J, with 14 bases between. The CDR3 has 13 residues. In nucleotides, the CDR3 is TGTGCCTGGGCCCCGTCGGGTGGCTATGGCTACACCTTC. Translating gives CAWAPSGGYGYTF. The whole variable domain, filled in from reference TRBV30 and TRBJ1-2, reads SQTIHQWPATLVQPVGSPLSLECTVEGTSNPNLYWYRQAAGRGLQLLFYSVGIGQISSEVPQNLSASRPQDRQFILSSKKLLLSDSGFYLCAWAPSGGYGYTFGSGTRLTVV.

This chain joins TRBV28 and TRBJ1-1, with D possibly being TRBD1 (5 bases). V dropped 6 bases and J dropped 8 bases, with 10 bases sitting between them. The CDR3 is 11 residues long. Germline lookup yields CDR1 MDHEN and CDR2 SYDVKM. DNA for the CDR3: TGTGCCAGCAGCCTGAGGACAGAAGCTTTCTTT. This sequence encodes CASSLRTEAFF.

This chain joins TRBV10-3 and TRBJ2-2; no definite D call. This CDR3 comprises 11 residues. Germline V gene lookup returns CDR1 ENHRY and CDR2 SYGVKD. The V gene lost 2 bases and the J gene lost 10 bases, with 5 bases spanning the gap. The CDR3 DNA follows: TGTGCCATCAGTGAGGGAGAGGAGCTGTTTTTT. Its translation: CAISEGEELFF.

V and J are TRBV25-1 and TRBJ1-1; TRBD1 matches 8 bases. J gave up 2 bases and V 6 bases, and 2 bases lay outside the gene matches. CDR1 and CDR2 (germline): MGHDK, SYGVNS. The CDR3 has 13 amino acids. The CDR3 nucleotides are TGTGCCAGCAGAGGGACAGGCAACACTGAAGCTTTCTTT. Its translation is CASRGTGNTEAFF.

The rearrangement links TRBV18 to TRBJ2-3, with D uncertain. The CDR3 contains 14 residues. The germline gives CDR1 KGHSH, CDR2 LQKENI. With 6 bases removed from V and 0 bases from J, the gap between germline ends came to 10 bases. The CDR3 loop is CASSPQFSTDTQYF. The CDR3 bases are TGTGCCAGCTCTCCGCAGTTTAGCACAGATACGCAGTATTTT.

This clone was detected many times. The V gene is TRBV5-8, the J gene TRBJ1-5; 7 nucleotides agree with TRBD1. The CDR3 runs to 15 residues. Germline CDR1 and CDR2: SGHTS and YDEGEE. V lost 2 bases to trimming and J lost 6 bases; unmatched junction nucleotides: 8. DNA of the CDR3: TGTGCCAGCAGCTTAATGTCAGGGGGAAGTCAGCCCCAGCATTTT. Its translation: CASSLMSGGSQPQHF.